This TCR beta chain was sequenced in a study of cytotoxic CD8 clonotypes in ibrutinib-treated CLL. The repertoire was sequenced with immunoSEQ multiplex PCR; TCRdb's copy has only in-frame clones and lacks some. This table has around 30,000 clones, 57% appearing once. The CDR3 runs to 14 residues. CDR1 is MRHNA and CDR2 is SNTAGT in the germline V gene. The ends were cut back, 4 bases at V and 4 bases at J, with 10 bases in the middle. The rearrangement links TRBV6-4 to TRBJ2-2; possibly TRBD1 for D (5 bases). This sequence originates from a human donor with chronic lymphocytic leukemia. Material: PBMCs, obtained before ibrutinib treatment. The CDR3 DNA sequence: TGTGCCAGCAGTGCTTACAGGAGCACCGGGGAGCTGTTTTTT. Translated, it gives CASSAYRSTGELFF.